The 6 T cell receptor beta chains given below trace back to one sample, sequenced in a study of blood T cell repertoires in COVID-19. Produced via immunoSEQ multiplex PCR; TCRdb's table is partial and in-frame only. The table shows almost 50,000 clones, with more than 65% occurring only once. Sequenced sample: peripheral blood. The receptor set was obtained from a woman between 65 and 79 years old with acute or convalescent COVID-19.

The rearrangement joins TRBV5-5 to TRBJ2-1; 10 positions match TRBD2. V dropped 4 bases and J dropped 9; count of bases not matched to a gene: 4. The germline V gene has CDR1 SGHKS and CDR2 YYEKEE (reference sequence). The CDR3 sequence is 13 residues long. This CDR3 reads CASSSGGAVEQFF. CDR3 DNA: TGTGCCAGCAGCAGCGGGGGGGCGGTTGAGCAGTTCTTC.

This clone was counted between two and nine times. The chain couples TRBV12-3 or TRBV12-4 to TRBJ1-5, with D perhaps matching TRBD1 (5 bases). Trimming shortened V by 6 bases and J by 4 bases, and 10 bases separated the two germline ends. This CDR3 has 13 residues. DNA for the CDR3: TGTGCCAGCAGCCTGACAGCGAATCAGCCCCAGCATTTT. It is translated as CASSLTANQPQHF.

The chain joins TRBV5-1 to TRBJ2-7, with TRBD1 identical over 11 bases. CDR3 length: 17 residues. Trimming at V came to 0 bases and at J to 4 bases, leaving 9 bases not matched to a gene. Germline V gene lookup returns CDR1 SGHRS and CDR2 YFSETQ. DNA for the CDR3: TGCGCCAGCAGCTTGGACAGTGTGGACAGGGGGCCTTACGAGCAGTACTTC. This gives the protein CASSLDSVDRGPYEQYF.

This clone was seen a handful of times. The same CDR3 can be traced to other DNA sequences in this sample. The chain recombines TRBV4-3 with TRBJ2-7; 9 bases map to TRBD2. Germline assignment: CDR1 LGHNA and CDR2 YSLEER. V dropped 4 bases and J dropped 4; count of bases not matched to a gene: 8. This CDR3 contains 15 residues. The CDR3 region has the DNA TGCGCCAGCAGCCCCCAGCCAGCGGGAGGATACGAGCAGTACTTC. It codes for CASSPQPAGGYEQYF.

The CDR3 spells CASSHGTGDGYTF. The CDR3 nucleotides read TGTGCCAGCAGCCACGGGACAGGGGATGGCTACACCTTC. The chain employs TRBV3-1 (or the pseudogene TRBV3-2) and TRBJ1-2, with TRBD1 identical over 10 bases. J lost 6 bases, V lost 3 bases, and 1 base had no gene match. The germline CDR1 and CDR2 sequences are LGHDT and YNNKEL (reference sequence). The CDR3 totals 13 residues.

The rearrangement links TRBV4-2 to TRBJ2-5, with 14 positions matching TRBD2. CDR3 length equals 18 residues. Trimming removed 0 bases from V and 1 base from J; junction bases left unmatched: 4. CDR1 and CDR2 from the germline V gene are LGHNA and YNFKEQ. The CDR3 nucleotides are TGTGCCAGCAGCCAAGATTGGACTAGCGGGGGGCTCCAAGAGACCCAGTACTTC. Its translation is CASSQDWTSGGLQETQYF.